Shown below are 26 T cell receptor beta chains from a single sample sequenced in a study of blood T cell repertoires in COVID-19. Clones were sequenced by immunoSEQ multiplex PCR, and TCRdb holds only the in-frame ones, with some missing. This table holds 200,000 to 300,000 clones, over 70% found once. Sequencing was carried out using peripheral blood. The receptors originated from a human donor in a cohort sampled during active COVID-19.

V gene TRBV6-2 or TRBV6-3 combines with J gene TRBJ2-1, with D possibly being TRBD1 (6 bases). Germline values: CDR1 MNHEY, CDR2 SVGEGT. There are 12 residues in the CDR3. V lost 6 bases and J lost 9, with 12 bases in between. In nucleotides, the CDR3 is TGTGCCAGCAGCCACGGGACATTTGAGCAGTTCTTC. It encodes CASSHGTFEQFF.

This clone was observed once. The CDR3 DNA reads TGTGCCAGCAGCTCAGCCGGGACAGTGAACACTGAAGCTTTCTTT. Translation: CASSSAGTVNTEAFF. The chain uses TRBV5-4 and TRBJ1-1; 7 nucleotides match TRBD1. CDR3 length: 15 residues. V lost 3 bases to trimming and J lost 0 bases; unmatched junction nucleotides: 5. CDR1 is SGHNT and CDR2 is YYREEE in the germline V gene (reference sequence).

This clone occurred once. This chain connects TRBV27 to TRBJ2-7; 8 bases match TRBD1. The CDR3 is made up of 14 amino acids. V lost 5 bases to trimming and J lost 3 bases; unmatched junction nucleotides: 6. Germline loops: CDR1 MNHEY, CDR2 SMNVEV (reference sequence). The CDR3 here is CASSKDRDLYEQYF. As DNA, the CDR3 is TGTGCCAGCAGTAAGGACAGGGATCTCTACGAGCAGTACTTC.

This chain links TRBV4-1 with TRBJ2-1; 12 bases match TRBD2. Per germline, CDR1 MGHRA and CDR2 YSYEKL. The V gene end was trimmed by 4 bases and the J gene end by 7 bases; junction bases not matched to a gene: 11. The CDR3 totals 17 residues. The CDR3 nucleotides read TGCGCCAGCAGCCCTGGCCCGTGGCTAGCGGGGGGGAATGAGCAGTTCTTC. Translation: CASSPGPWLAGGNEQFF.

This clone was counted a single time. This chain connects TRBV25-1 to TRBJ2-3; 8 nucleotides align to TRBD1. Germline CDR1 MGHDK, CDR2 SYGVNS. The ends lost 1 base at V and 4 bases at J; junction bases unmatched: 7. The CDR3 has 16 amino acids. CDR3 coding DNA: TGTGCCAGCAGTGAATCTTGGACAGGGTTACCAGATACGCAGTATTTT. Its protein is CASSESWTGLPDTQYF.

V gene TRBV4-2 combines with J gene TRBJ1-1, with TRBD1 as a possible D gene (6 bases). The CDR3 is 14 amino acids. Per germline, CDR1 LGHNA and CDR2 YNFKEQ. V shed 1 base and J shed 1 base, with 7 bases lying between them. The CDR3 sequence: CASSQATGNTEAFF. CDR3 nucleotide sequence: TGTGCCAGCAGCCAAGCGACAGGGAACACTGAAGCTTTCTTT.

This rearrangement joins TRBV5-1 to TRBJ1-2; TRBD1 is a possible D gene (5 bases). The CDR3 loop spans 14 amino acids. Between the trimmed V and J ends, which lost 4 bases and 7 bases, there was a span of 17 bases. CDR1 and CDR2 (germline): SGHRS, YFSETQ. CDR3 nucleotides: TGCGCCAGCAGCCCGGGAGGGGAATCAGGTGGCTACACCTTC. Amino acids: CASSPGGESGGYTF.

This clone was counted ten times or more. The chain couples TRBV6-5 to TRBJ2-7; TRBD1 agrees at 7 bases. The CDR3 contains 15 residues. The germline V gene has CDR1 MNHEY and CDR2 SVGAGI. V lost 6 bases and J lost 2; bases outside the gene matches: 10. The CDR3 protein is CASSQGWDSAYEQYF. The CDR3 nucleotides read TGTGCCAGCAGCCAAGGCTGGGACAGCGCCTACGAGCAGTACTTC.

V gene TRBV2 combines with J gene TRBJ1-1; unclear D gene. CDR3 length equals 13 residues. Germline V gene sequence: CDR1 SNHLY, CDR2 FYNNEI. Trimming pared 2 bases from V and 0 bases from J, leaving 4 bases between. This CDR3 reads CASSEPVNTEAFF. DNA for the CDR3: TGTGCCAGCAGTGAACCGGTGAACACTGAAGCTTTCTTT.

The chain carries TRBV7-2 and TRBJ2-5, with D perhaps matching TRBD2 (5 bases). The V gene lost 5 bases and the J gene lost 5 bases, with 6 bases spanning the gap. Germline lookup yields CDR1 SGHTA and CDR2 FQGNSA. The length of the CDR3 is 11 residues. The CDR3 DNA sequence: TGTGCCAGCAGCCCGGGGGAGACCCAGTACTTC. Translation: CASSPGETQYF.

This chain joins TRBV27 and TRBJ1-2; tentative D call: TRBD1 (5 bases). The CDR3 runs 14 residues. CDR1 and CDR2 from the germline V gene are MNHEY and SMNVEV (reference sequence). V lost 3 bases, J lost 3 bases, and 11 bases lay in between. The CDR3 protein is CASSFVSGYYGYTF. The CDR3 DNA is TGTGCCAGCAGTTTCGTCTCAGGGTACTATGGCTACACCTTC.

In its sample, this clone was seen a few times. The chain links TRBV5-4 to TRBJ1-2; 7 nucleotides align to TRBD1. J was trimmed by 3 bases and V by 0 bases; bases with no gene match: 5. Germline V lookup: CDR1 SGHNT, CDR2 YYREEE (reference sequence). There are 15 residues in the CDR3. CDR3 sequence (DNA): TGTGCCAGCAGCTTGGTAGGGGACAGATACTATGGCTACACCTTC. Residues: CASSLVGDRYYGYTF.

The chain is built from TRBV7-2 and TRBJ2-3; D is perhaps TRBD1 (5 bases). There are 15 residues in the CDR3. With 5 bases removed from V and 1 base from J, the gap between germline ends came to 13 bases. From germline, CDR1 is SGHTA and CDR2 FQGNSA. CDR3 bases: TGTGCCAGCAGCGCCACAGGTGGGGGCACAGATACGCAGTATTTT. Its translation: CASSATGGGTDTQYF.

This clone was counted at least ten times. J is TRBJ2-4 and V is TRBV4-1; 7 bases match TRBD1. The J segment lost 10 bases and the V segment lost 2 bases, leaving 11 bases of the junction unmatched. The CDR3 totals 15 residues. In germline, CDR1 is MGHRA, CDR2 YSYEKL. This chain's CDR3 is CASSQTRQGGQIQYF. The CDR3 DNA sequence: TGCGCCAGCAGCCAAACCAGACAGGGCGGGCAGATTCAGTACTTC.

This chain uses TRBV29-1 with TRBJ2-2, with TRBD1 matching over 7 bases. This CDR3 has 13 amino acids. J gave up 7 bases and V 7 bases, and 9 bases lay outside the gene matches. The germline CDR1 and CDR2 sequences are SQVTM and ANQGSEA. The CDR3, as DNA: TGCAGCGCAATGACAGGGCCTCGCGGGGAGCTGTTTTTT. Its protein product is CSAMTGPRGELFF.

This chain uses TRBV6-5 with TRBJ1-5; 8 nucleotides agree with TRBD1. This CDR3 has 13 residues. Trimming cost V 10 bases and J 4 bases; bases outside gene matches: 6. Germline CDR1 is MNHEY and CDR2 is SVGAGI. CDR3 sequence reads: CAIRQGTNQPQHF. CDR3 coding DNA: TGTGCCATCCGACAGGGGACGAATCAGCCCCAGCATTTT.

V gene TRBV13 combines with J gene TRBJ2-7, with D tentatively TRBD1 (6 bases). The CDR3 totals 15 residues. CDR1 is PRHDT and CDR2 is FYEKMQ in the germline V gene (reference sequence). V lost 7 bases and J lost 0, with 16 bases in between. The CDR3 is CASTPTGGGSYEQYF. The DNA for the CDR3 is TGTGCCAGCACCCCGACAGGAGGCGGCTCCTACGAGCAGTACTTC.

The rearrangement links TRBV28 to TRBJ1-2, with D possibly TRBD1 on 5 matching bases. Germline V gene sequence: CDR1 MDHEN, CDR2 SYDVKM. The V end was cut by 3 bases, the J end by 6 bases, with 14 bases between. The CDR3 covers 14 residues. The chain's CDR3 is CASSLPGAKNGYTF. The CDR3 DNA reads as TGTGCCAGCAGTTTGCCTGGGGCGAAGAATGGCTACACCTTC.

The chain combines TRBV4-2 with TRBJ2-5; D perhaps matches TRBD2 (6 bases). V lost 0 bases and J 4 bases, leaving 15 bases between the germline ends. CDR3 length: 16 amino acids. Per the germline V gene, CDR1 is LGHNA and CDR2 is YNFKEQ. The CDR3 bases are TGTGCCAGCAGCCAAGAAGGCAGGGTGGGAGGAGAGACCCAGTACTTC. Amino acid sequence: CASSQEGRVGGETQYF.

CDR3 in amino acids: CASSTGTVYSPLHF. CDR3 nucleotides: TGTGCCAGCAGCACCGGGACAGTCTATTCACCCCTCCACTTT. V is TRBV7-9 and J is TRBJ1-6; TRBD1 agrees at 7 bases. This CDR3 spans 14 amino acids. Germline V lookup: CDR1 SEHNR, CDR2 FQNEAQ (reference sequence). Trimming removed 5 bases from V and 8 bases from J; junction bases left unmatched: 6.

On this clone: The sample has other DNA sequences that encode this CDR3 too. J is TRBJ1-1 and V is TRBV7-2; no definite D call. Germline assignment: CDR1 SGHTA and CDR2 FQGNSA. Trimming removed 1 base at V and 0 bases at J, with 6 bases between. The CDR3 is 14 amino acids. CDR3 sequence: CASSLGQLNTEAFF. The CDR3 nucleotides read TGTGCCAGCAGCTTAGGGCAGTTGAACACTGAAGCTTTCTTT.

The chain has TRBV2 and TRBJ1-6; D might be TRBD1 (6 bases). V was trimmed by 2 bases and J by 10 bases, leaving 9 bases between them. Germline CDR1 SNHLY, CDR2 FYNNEI. The CDR3 is 13 amino acids. The CDR3 coding sequence is TGTGCCAGCAGTGAATGGGGGCGGTCACCCCTCCACTTT. Encoded protein: CASSEWGRSPLHF.

The chain links TRBV19 to TRBJ1-5, with TRBD1 identical over 7 bases. The V gene end was trimmed by 3 bases and the J gene end by 2 bases; junction bases not matched to a gene: 4. This CDR3 comprises 15 residues. Per the germline V gene, CDR1 is LNHDA and CDR2 is SQIVND (reference sequence). CDR3 bases: TGTGCCAGTAGTATGCAGGGGGAAGGCAATCAGCCCCAGCATTTT. Translated: CASSMQGEGNQPQHF.

This clone has a handful of counts. The CDR3 nucleotides read TGTGCCAGCAGTCTGCGTGGTTGGGCCAGGTCGAGCAATCAGCCCCAGCATTTT. Encoded protein: CASSLRGWARSSNQPQHF. V is TRBV28 and J is TRBJ1-5; D is unresolved. The germline gives CDR1 MDHEN, CDR2 SYDVKM. This CDR3 is 18 amino acids long. V was clipped by 5 bases and J by 1 base, with 21 bases between them.

The rearrangement links TRBV28 to TRBJ1-5; tentatively, D is TRBD1 (6 bases). Per germline, CDR1 MDHEN and CDR2 SYDVKM. Deletions cut 2 bases from V and 4 bases from J, with 12 bases between. The CDR3 has 15 residues. The CDR3 reads CASSLNRAYNQPQHF. The CDR3 DNA sequence: TGTGCCAGCAGTTTAAACAGGGCTTATAATCAGCCCCAGCATTTT.

Details on this clone: The identical CDR3 is also encoded by other nucleotide sequences in the sample. V usage is TRBV5-1 and J usage is TRBJ2-7; D gene ambiguous. Trimming removed 0 bases from V and 4 bases from J, with 11 bases in between. CDR1 and CDR2 from the germline V gene are SGHRS and YFSETQ. The CDR3 is 14 amino acids. CDR3 loop: CASSLAGGSYEQYF. CDR3 bases: TGCGCCAGCAGCTTGGCTGGCGGTTCTTACGAGCAGTACTTC.